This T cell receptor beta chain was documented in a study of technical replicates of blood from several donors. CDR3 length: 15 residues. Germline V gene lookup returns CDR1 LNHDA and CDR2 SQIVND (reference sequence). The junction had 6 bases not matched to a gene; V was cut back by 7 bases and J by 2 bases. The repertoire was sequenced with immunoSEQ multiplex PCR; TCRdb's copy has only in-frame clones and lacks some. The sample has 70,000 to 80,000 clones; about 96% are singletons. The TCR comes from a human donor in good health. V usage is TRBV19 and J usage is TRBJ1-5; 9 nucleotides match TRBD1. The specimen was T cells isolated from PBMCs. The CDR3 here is CASNLDRGGNQPQHF. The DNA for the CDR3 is TGTGCCAGTAACCTGGACAGGGGCGGCAATCAGCCCCAGCATTTT.